This T cell receptor (beta chain) was sequenced during a study of graft-versus-host responses after intestinal transplantation. Method: immunoSEQ multiplex PCR; TCRdb's copy keeps in-frame clones and lacks some. The sample lists about 97,000 clones; 80% to 95% were seen once. For this clone: Its matching antigen is unknown.

General observations from the study: Researchers found GvH clones in recipient marrow, and some showed up first in ileum or blood.

Trimming at V came to 7 bases and at J to 2 bases, leaving 6 bases not matched to a gene. Germline CDR1 and CDR2: ENHRY and SYGVKD. The CDR3 sequence is 14 residues long. Specimen: PBMCs, collected about 450 days after intestinal transplant. The receptor was derived from a human patient who received an intestinal transplant, so some T cells may come from the graft donor. The chain links TRBV10-3 to TRBJ2-3; 7 nucleotides align to TRBD1. CDR3 DNA sequence: TGTGCCATCACAGCAGGGACAGACACAGATACGCAGTATTTT. Translating it yields CAITAGTDTDTQYF.